This entry features one T cell receptor (beta chain) sequence. The data are from a study of T cells in Graves' hyperthyroidism and ophthalmopathy. TCR beta CDR3 sequences were amplified from RNA transcripts. RT-PCR in the first round (using the HTBI primer set) targeted the TCR CDR3. TCRdb reprocessed the multiplex PCR reads with MiXCR, giving one entry per CDR3 protein. Of over 500,000 distinct CDR3 sequences listed, about 46% are singletons. The sequence derives from an adult woman with Graves' disease, either hyperthyroidism or ophthalmopathy (not recorded which). The sequencing sample was made of peripheral blood or thyroid tissue (not recorded which).

As DNA, the CDR3 is TGCAGTGCGGGAGTTAGGCGGGAGGCCTCCTACGAGCAGTACTTC. Its translation is CSAGVRREASYEQYF. This chain links TRBV20-1 with TRBJ2-7; TRBD2 matches at 8 bases. J gave up 0 bases and V 6 bases, and 10 bases lay outside the gene matches. Germline V gene lookup returns CDR1 DFQATT and CDR2 SNEGSKA (reference sequence). The CDR3 runs 15 residues.